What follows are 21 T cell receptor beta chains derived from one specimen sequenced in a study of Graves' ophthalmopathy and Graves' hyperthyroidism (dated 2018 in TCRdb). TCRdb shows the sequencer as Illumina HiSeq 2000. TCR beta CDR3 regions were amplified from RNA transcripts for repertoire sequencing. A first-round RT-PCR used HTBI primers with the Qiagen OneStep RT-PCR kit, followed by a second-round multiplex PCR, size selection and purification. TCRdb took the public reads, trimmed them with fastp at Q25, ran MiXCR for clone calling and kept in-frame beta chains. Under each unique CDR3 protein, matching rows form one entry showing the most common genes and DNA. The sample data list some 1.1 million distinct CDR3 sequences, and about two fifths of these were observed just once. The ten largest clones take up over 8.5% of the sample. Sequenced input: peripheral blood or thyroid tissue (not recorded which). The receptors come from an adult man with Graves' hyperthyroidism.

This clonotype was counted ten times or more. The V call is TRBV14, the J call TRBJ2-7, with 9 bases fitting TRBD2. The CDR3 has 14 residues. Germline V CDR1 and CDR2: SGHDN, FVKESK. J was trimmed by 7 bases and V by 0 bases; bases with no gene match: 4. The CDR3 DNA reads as TGTGCCAGCAGCCAAGAGGTTAGCGGGAGTGAGCAGTACTTC. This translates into CASSQEVSGSEQYF.

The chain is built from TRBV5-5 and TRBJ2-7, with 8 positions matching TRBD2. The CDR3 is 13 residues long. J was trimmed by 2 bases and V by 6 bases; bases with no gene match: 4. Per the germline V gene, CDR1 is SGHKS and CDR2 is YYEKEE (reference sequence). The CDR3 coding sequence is TGTGCCAGCACTCGGACTAGCCCCTACGAGCAGTACTTC. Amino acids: CASTRTSPYEQYF. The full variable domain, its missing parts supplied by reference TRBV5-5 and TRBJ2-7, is DAGVTQSPTHLIKTRGQQVTLRCSPISGHKSVSWYQQVLGQGPQFIFQYYEKEERGRGNFPDRFSARQFPNYSSELNVNALLLGDSALYLCASTRTSPYEQYFGPGTRLTVT.

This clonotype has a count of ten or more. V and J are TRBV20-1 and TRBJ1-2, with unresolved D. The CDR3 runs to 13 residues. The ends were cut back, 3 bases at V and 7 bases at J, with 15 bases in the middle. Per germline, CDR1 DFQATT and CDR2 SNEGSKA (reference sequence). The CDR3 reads CSASSRTTGGYTF. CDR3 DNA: TGCAGTGCTAGCTCCAGAACTACGGGTGGCTACACCTTC.

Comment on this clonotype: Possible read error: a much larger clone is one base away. CDR3 bases: TGCGCCAGCAGTCGACCGGAAGCGGAGAGTGACGAGCAGTACTTC. Amino acids: CASSRPEAESDEQYF. This chain connects TRBV5-1 to TRBJ2-7; tentatively, D is TRBD2 (5 bases). The CDR3 contains 15 residues. V lost 5 bases, J lost 5 bases, and 20 bases lay in between. Germline values: CDR1 SGHRS, CDR2 YFSETQ.

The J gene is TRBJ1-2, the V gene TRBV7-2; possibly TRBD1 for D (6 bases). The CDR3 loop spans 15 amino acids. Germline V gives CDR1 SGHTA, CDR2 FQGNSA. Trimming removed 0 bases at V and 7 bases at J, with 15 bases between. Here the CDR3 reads CASSLAGGQVVGYTF. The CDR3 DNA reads TGTGCCAGCAGCTTAGCGGGGGGCCAGGTAGTTGGCTACACCTTC.

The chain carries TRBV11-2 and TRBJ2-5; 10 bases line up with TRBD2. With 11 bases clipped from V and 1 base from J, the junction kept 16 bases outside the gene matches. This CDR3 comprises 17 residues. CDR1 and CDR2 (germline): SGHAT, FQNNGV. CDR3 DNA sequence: TGTGCCGGGAGCTTCCATAGCGGGGGGATACCCCAAGAGACCCAGTACTTC. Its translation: CAGSFHSGGIPQETQYF.

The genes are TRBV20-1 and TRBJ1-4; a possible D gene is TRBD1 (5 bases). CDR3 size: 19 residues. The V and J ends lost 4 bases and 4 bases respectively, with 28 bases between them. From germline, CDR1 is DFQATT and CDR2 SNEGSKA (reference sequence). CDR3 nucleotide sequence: TGCAGTGCTAAGACTAACAGAAATGGGGCTATTGGGCTTAATGAAAAACTGTTTTTT. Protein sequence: CSAKTNRNGAIGLNEKLFF.

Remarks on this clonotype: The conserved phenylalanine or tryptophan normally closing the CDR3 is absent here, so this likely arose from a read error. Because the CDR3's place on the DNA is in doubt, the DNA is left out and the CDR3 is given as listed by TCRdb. The CDR3 is CASSLAVR. V is TRBV5-1 and J is TRBJ1-6. Germline CDR1 and CDR2: SGHRS and YFSETQ. Counting both end residues, the CDR3 totals 8 amino acids.

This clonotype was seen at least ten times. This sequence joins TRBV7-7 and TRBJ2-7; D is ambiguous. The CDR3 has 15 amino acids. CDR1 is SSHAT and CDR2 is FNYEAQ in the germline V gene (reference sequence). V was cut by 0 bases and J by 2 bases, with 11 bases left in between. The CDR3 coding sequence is TGTGCCAGCAGCTTAGCTTTGGGCGAAGCCTACGAGCAGTACTTC. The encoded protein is CASSLALGEAYEQYF.

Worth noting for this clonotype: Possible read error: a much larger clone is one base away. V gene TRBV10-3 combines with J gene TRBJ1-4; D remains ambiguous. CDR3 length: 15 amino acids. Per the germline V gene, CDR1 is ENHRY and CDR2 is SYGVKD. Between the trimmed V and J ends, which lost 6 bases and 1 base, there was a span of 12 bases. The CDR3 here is CAIRDRFGTNEKLFF. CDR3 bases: TGTGCCATCAGGGACCGGTTCGGAACTAATGAAAAACTGTTTTTT.

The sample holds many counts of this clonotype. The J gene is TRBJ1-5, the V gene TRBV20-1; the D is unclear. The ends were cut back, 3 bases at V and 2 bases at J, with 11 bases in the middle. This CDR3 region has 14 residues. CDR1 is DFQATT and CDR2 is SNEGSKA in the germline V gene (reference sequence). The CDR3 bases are TGCAGTGCTAGTGGGCATTGGCGCAATCAGCCCCAGCATTTT. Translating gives CSASGHWRNQPQHF.

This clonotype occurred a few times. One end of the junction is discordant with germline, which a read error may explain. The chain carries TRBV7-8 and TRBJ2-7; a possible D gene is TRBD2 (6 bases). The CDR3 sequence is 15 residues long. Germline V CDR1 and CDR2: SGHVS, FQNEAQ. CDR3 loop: CASSQGPSGGYEQYF. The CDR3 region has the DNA TGCGCCAGCAGCCAAGGACCCAGCGGAGGGTACGAGCAGTACTTC.

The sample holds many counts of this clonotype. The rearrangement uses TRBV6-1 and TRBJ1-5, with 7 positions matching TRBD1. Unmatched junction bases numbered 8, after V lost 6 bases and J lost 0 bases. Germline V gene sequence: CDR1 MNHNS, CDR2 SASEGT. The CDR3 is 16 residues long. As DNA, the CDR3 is TGTGCCAGCAGAGGGACAGTGTTTTATAGCAATCAGCCCCAGCATTTT. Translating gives CASRGTVFYSNQPQHF.

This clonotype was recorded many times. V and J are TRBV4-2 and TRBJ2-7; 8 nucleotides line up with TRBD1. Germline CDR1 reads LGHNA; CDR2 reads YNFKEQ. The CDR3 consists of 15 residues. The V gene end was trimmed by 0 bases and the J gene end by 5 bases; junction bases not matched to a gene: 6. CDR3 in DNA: TGTGCCAGCAGCCAAGACGTTGGACAGGGACACGAGCAGTACTTC. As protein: CASSQDVGQGHEQYF.

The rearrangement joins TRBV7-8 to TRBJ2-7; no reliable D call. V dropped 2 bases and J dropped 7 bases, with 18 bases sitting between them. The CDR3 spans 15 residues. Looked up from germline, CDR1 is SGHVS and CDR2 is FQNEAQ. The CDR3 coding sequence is TGTGCCAGCAGCTTATCGGAATGGGAATCGATAGAGCAGTACTTC. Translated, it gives CASSLSEWESIEQYF.

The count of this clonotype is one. CDR3 in amino acids: CASSSRSSGGRKTQYF. In DNA, the CDR3 is TGTGCCAGCAGCTCTCGGTCTAGCGGGGGAAGGAAGACCCAGTACTTC. The V and J genes are TRBV7-9 and TRBJ2-5; TRBD2 agrees at 10 bases. CDR3 length equals 16 residues. CDR1 is SEHNR and CDR2 is FQNEAQ in the germline V gene (reference sequence). The trim removed 4 bases at V and 6 bases at J, leaving 11 bases unmatched.

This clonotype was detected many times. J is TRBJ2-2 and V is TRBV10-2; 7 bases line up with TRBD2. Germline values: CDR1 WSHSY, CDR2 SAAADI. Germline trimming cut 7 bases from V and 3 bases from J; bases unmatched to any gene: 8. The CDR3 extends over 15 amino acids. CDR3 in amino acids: CASKLGTTDTGELFF. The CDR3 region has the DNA TGCGCCAGCAAACTTGGGACTACAGACACCGGGGAGCTGTTTTTT.

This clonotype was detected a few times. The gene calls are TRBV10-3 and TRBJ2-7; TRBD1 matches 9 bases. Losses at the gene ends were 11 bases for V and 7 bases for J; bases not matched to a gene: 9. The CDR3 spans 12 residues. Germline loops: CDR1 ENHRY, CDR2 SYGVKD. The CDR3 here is CAASTGGKEQYF. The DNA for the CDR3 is TGTGCCGCCAGTACAGGGGGCAAAGAGCAGTACTTC.

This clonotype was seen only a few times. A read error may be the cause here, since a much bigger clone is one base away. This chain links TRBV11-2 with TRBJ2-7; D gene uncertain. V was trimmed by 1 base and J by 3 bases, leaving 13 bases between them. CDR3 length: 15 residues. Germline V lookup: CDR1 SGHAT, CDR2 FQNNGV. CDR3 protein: CASSLVQDYGYEQYF. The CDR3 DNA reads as TGTGCCAGCAGCTTAGTCCAGGATTACGGCTACGAGCAGTACTTC.

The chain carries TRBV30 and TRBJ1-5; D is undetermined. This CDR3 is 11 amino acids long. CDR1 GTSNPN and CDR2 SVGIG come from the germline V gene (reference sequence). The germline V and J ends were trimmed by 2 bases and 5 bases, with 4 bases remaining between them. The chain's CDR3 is CAWSSDQPQHF. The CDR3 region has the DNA TGTGCCTGGAGTTCTGATCAGCCCCAGCATTTT.

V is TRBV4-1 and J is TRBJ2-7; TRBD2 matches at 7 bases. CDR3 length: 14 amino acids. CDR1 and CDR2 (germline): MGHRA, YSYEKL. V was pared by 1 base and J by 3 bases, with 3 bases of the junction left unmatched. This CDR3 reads CASSQVPSGYEQYF. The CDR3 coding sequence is TGCGCCAGCAGCCAAGTCCCTAGCGGCTACGAGCAGTACTTC.